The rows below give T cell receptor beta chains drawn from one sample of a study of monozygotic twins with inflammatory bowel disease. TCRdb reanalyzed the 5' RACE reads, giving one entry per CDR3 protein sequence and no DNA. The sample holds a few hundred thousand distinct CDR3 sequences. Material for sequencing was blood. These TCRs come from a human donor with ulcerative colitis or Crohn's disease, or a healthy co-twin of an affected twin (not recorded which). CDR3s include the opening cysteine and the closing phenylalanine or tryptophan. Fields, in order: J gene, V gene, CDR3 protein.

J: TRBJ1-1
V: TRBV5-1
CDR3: CASRYSARQGDTEAFF

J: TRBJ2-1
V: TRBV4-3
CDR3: CASSQVQQVSSYNEQFF

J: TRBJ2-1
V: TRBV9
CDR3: CASSARTGWGNEQFF

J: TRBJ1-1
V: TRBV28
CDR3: CASSLLAGGDTEAFF

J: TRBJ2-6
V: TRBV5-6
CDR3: CASSFVPSGSGANVLTF

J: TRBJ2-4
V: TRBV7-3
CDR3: CASSLTSGPLGIQYF

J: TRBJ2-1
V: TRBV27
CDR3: CASSPGRTTQQFF

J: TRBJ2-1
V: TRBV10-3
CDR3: CAISAGTSGSYNEQFF

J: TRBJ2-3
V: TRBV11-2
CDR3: CASSSGRTGASTDTQYF

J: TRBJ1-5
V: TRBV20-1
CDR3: CSASVGSQPQHF

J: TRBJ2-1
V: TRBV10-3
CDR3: CAISEPTHGPYNEQFF

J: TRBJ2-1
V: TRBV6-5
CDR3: CASSYRESSYNEQFF

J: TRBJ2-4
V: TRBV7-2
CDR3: CASSLAKGNIQYF

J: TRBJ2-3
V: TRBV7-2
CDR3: CASSLARRSSTDTQYF

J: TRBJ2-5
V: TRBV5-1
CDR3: CASSLALGTDEETQYF

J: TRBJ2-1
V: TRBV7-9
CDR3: CASSLAEGNEQFF

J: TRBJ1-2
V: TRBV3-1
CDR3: CASSQEATGGRALYGYTF

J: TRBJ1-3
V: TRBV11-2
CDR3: CASSPGHGNTIYF

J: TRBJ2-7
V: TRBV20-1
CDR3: CSALPPGLAYEQYF

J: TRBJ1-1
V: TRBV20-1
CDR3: CSPRGFGTEAFF

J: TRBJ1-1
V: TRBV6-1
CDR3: CASSPGQAMNTEAFF

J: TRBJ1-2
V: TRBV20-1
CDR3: CSASYPGQGRYGYTF

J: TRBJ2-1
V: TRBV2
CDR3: CASSELRTAGEENEQFF

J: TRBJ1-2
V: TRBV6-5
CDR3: CASSYSRGDHGYTF

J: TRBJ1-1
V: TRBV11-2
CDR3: CASSPRQGNTEAFF

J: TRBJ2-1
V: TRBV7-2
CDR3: CASSLANLAGGGEQFF

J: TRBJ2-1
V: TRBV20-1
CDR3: CSAPPGGSSYNEQFF

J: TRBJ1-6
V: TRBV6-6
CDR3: CASTERSSPLHF

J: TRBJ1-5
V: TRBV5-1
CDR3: CASSVDGSTQPQHF

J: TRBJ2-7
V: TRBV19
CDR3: CASSTGQGTYEQYF

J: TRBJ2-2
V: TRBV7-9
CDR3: CASSLAIVTGELFF

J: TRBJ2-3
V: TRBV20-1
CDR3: CSSTEDLSTDTQYF

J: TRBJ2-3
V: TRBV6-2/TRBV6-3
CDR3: CASSYSASPGDTQYF

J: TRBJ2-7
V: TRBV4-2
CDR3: CASSLIGEPPEQYF

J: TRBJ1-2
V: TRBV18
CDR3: CASSPPSTGGSYGYTF

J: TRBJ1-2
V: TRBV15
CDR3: CATSKREGAARYGYTF

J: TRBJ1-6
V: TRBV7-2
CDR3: CASSLERPTGGGSPLHF

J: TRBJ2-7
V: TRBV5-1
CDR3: CASSSPGSAYYEQYF

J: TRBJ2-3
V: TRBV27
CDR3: CASTRDRSDTQYF

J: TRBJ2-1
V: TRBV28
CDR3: CASTQASLFRHEQFF

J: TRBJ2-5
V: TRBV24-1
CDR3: CATSPPTDPGTQYF

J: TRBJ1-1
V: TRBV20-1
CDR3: CSALRDKNTEAFF

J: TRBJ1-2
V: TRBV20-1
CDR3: CSASPDRAPGYTF

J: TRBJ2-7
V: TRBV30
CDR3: CAWSVGLAGYEQYF

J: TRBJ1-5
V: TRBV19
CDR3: CASSINRDQPQHF

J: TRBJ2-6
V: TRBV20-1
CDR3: CSAPPGTGANVLTF

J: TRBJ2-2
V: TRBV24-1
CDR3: CATSGGVGTGELFF

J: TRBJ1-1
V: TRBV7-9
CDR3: CASSFVRANTEAFF

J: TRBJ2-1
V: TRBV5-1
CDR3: CASSVGTGQFF

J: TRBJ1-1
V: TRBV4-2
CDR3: CASSRLDRGRTEAFF

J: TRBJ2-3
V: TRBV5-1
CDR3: CASSFLLGDTQYF

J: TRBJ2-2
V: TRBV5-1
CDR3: CASTWTSGFRGELFF

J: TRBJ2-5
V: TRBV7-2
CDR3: CASSFGGETQYF

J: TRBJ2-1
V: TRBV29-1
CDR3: CSVETGASSYNEQFF

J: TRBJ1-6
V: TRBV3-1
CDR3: CASSLRHKDSPLHF

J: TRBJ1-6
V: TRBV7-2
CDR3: CASSLSRGSYNSPLHF

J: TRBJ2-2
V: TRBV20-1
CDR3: CSASSSVGTGELFF

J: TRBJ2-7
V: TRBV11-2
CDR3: CASSGDRASARRYGYEQYF

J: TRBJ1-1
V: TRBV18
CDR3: CASTTGTEYEAFF